The T cell receptor beta chain under discussion was sequenced for a study of cytotoxic CD8 clonotypes in ibrutinib-treated CLL. General observations from the study: Sampling schedules were unmatched across sustained-remission and progressing patients.

With sequencing, the targeted depth ranged from 1 in 200,000 to 1 in 1 million T cells. Clones were sequenced by immunoSEQ multiplex PCR, and TCRdb holds only the in-frame ones, with some missing. The sample holds approximately 92,000 clones, around 77% seen once. As regards this clone: Its antigen is unidentified.

Trimming pared 5 bases from V and 1 base from J, leaving 8 bases between. Germline V lookup: CDR1 ENHRY, CDR2 SYGVKD. CDR3 length equals 14 residues. The V call is TRBV10-3, the J call TRBJ2-2; perhaps TRBD1 as D (6 bases). The sequenced sample was PBMCs, obtained after 24 months of ibrutinib treatment. The origin of this receptor is a human donor with chronic lymphocytic leukemia. In DNA, the CDR3 is TGTGCCATCAGTTTACAGGGGAACACCGGGGAGCTGTTTTTT. Translating gives CAISLQGNTGELFF.